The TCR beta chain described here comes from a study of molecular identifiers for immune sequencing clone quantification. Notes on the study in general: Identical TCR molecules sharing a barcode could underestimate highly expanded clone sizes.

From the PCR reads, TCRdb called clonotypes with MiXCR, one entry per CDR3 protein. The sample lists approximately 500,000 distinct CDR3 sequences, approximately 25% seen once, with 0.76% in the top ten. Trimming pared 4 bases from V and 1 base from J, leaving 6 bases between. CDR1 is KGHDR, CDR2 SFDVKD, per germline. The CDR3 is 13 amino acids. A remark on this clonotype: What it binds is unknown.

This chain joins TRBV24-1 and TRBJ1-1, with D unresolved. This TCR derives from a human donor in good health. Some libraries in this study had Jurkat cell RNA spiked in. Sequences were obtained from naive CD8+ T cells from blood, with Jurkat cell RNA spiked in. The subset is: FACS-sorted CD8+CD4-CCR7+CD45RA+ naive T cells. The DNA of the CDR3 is TGTGCCACCAGTGAAGCAGGGAACACTGAAGCTTTCTTT. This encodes CATSEAGNTEAFF.